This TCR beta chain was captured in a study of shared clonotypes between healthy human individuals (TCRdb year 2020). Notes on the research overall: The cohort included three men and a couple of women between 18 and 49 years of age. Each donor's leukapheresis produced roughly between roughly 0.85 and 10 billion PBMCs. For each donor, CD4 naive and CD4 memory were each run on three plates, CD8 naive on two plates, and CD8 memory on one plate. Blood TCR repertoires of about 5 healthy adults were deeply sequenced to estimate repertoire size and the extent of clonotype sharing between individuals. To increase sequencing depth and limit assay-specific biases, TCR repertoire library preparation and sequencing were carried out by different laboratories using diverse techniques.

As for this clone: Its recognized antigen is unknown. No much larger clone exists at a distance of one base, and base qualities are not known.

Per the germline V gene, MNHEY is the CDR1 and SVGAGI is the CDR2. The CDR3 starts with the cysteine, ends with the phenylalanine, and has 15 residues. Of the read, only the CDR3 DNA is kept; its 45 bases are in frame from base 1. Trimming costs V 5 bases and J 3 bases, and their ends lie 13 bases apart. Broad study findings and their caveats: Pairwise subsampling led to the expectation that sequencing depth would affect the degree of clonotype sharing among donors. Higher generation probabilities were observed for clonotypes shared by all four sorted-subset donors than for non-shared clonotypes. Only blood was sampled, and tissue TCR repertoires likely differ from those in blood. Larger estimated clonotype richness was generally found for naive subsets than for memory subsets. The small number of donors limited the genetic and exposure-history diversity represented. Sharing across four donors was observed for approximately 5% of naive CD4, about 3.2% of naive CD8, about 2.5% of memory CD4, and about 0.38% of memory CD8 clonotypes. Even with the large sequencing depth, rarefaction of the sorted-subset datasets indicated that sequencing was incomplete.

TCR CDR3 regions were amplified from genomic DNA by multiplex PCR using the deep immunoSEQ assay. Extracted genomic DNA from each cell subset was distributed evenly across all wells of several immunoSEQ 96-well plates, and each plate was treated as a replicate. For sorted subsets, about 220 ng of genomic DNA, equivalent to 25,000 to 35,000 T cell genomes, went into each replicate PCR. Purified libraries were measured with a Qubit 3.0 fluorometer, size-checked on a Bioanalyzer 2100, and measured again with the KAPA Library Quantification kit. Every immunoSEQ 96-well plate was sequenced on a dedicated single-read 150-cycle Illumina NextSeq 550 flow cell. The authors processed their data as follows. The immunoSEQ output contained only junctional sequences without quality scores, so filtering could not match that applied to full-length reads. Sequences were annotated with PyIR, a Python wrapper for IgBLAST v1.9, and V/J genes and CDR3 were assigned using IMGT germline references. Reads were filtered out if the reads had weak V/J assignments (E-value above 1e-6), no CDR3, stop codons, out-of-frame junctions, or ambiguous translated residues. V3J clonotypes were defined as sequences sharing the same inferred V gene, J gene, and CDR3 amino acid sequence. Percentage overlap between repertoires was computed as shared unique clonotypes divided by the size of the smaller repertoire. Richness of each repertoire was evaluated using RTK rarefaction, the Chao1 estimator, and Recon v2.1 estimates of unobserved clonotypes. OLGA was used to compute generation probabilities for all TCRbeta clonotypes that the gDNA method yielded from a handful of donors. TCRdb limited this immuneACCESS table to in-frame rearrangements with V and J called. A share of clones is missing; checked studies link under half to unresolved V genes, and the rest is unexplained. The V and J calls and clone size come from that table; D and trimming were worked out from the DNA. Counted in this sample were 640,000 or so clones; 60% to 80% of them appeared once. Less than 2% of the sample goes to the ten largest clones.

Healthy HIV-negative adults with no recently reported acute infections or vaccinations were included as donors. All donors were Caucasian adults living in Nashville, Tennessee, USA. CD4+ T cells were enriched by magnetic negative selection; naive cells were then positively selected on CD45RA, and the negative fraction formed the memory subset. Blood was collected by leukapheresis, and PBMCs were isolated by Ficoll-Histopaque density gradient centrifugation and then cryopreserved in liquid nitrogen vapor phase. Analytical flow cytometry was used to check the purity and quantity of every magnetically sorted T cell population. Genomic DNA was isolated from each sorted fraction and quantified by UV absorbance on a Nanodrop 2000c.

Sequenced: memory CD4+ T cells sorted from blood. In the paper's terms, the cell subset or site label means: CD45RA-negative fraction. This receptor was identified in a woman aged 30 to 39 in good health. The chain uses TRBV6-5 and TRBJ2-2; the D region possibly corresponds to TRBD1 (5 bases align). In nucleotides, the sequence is TGTGCCAGCAGTAAAAACTCAGGGTACACCGGGGAGCTGTTTTTT. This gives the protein CASSKNSGYTGELFF.